Detailed here is one TCR beta chain. Germline CDR1 and CDR2: GTSNPN and SVGIG (reference sequence). The CDR3 is made up of 12 amino acids. The V segment lost 3 bases and the J segment 8 bases; nucleotides outside the gene matches: 2. These data are taken from a study of blood T cell repertoires in COVID-19. Study details: The United States, Italy and Spain were the sources of the acute and convalescent COVID-19 samples. Nucleic acid was either cDNA or gDNA, and it came from T cells, B-cell-depleted T cells, or PBMCs.

The authors' processing: Amplified reference gene primers provided the basis for estimating nucleated cell counts. Some clones are missing from TCRdb's copy, which holds only in-frame ones; the method was immunoSEQ multiplex PCR. V and J calls and clone size are given by that table; D and trimming were obtained from the DNA. Here the sample spans 68,000 or so clones, 80% to 90% being singletons. V usage is TRBV30 and J usage is TRBJ1-4; 8 bases agree with TRBD1. Source material: peripheral blood. This TCR was recovered from a human donor in a cohort sampled during active COVID-19. CDR3 residues: CAWSRGREKLFF. Written as DNA, the CDR3 is TGTGCCTGGAGCAGGGGGCGAGAAAAACTGTTTTTT.